This T cell receptor beta chain was identified during a study of cytomegalovirus exposure and HLA in healthy donors. TCRdb keeps only in-frame clones here, not all; method: immunoSEQ multiplex PCR. The sample consists of more than 200,000 clones, less than 95% of them appearing once. General study points: According to a subsequent analysis, TCR clusters from the first cohort were inclined to appear together in the 90 to 150 validation repertoires. Confirmation in vitro established that three CMV-associated chains were specific for CMV antigens.

The V and J ends lost 7 bases and 5 bases, in that order; junction bases with no gene match: 9. CDR3 size: 15 residues. Germline lookup yields CDR1 MDHEN and CDR2 SYDVKM. This clone showed up just once. No antigen is known for it. The TCR sequence derives from a woman in her 30s in good health and CMV-seronegative. The chain joins TRBV28 to TRBJ2-2; 8 bases are shared with TRBD2. The sequenced material came from PBMCs. CDR3 in amino acids: CASTPAGVGTGELFF. CDR3 nucleotide sequence: TGTGCCAGCACCCCAGCGGGAGTGGGGACCGGGGAGCTGTTTTTT.